A single sample is the source of the 7 T cell receptor beta chains below, sequenced in a study of neurological immune-mediated disorders (dated by TCRdb to between 2018 and 2021). Library creation used 5' RACE. Sequenced using an Illumina HiSeq 2500. TCRdb itself trimmed the public reads at Q25 with fastp, ran MiXCR and retained productive beta chains. Merged by CDR3 protein, the rows form single entries marked with the most common genes and DNA. This sample gives around 33,000 distinct CDR3 sequences in total; roughly 7% of them show up just once. Of the sample, roughly 4.4% is held by the ten largest clones. Sequencing input: PBMCs. These receptors came from a woman aged 40 to 50 in good health.

This clonotype occurred many times. V and J are TRBV12-3 or TRBV12-4 and TRBJ1-1; D uncertain. This CDR3 is built from 13 residues. Trimming left V 4 bases short and J 10 bases short, with 16 bases between. CDR3 residues: CASSYRRVGLAFF. In DNA, the CDR3 is TGTGCCAGCAGTTACAGAAGGGTCGGTTTAGCTTTCTTT.

This clonotype was counted at least ten times. This rearrangement joins TRBV25-1 to TRBJ1-2, with D hard to call. The CDR3 totals 11 residues. V was shortened by 1 base and J by 7 bases, with 4 bases between the two germline ends. Germline V CDR1 and CDR2: MGHDK, SYGVNS. Here the CDR3 reads CASSELRGYTF. The CDR3 bases are TGTGCCAGCAGTGAATTGCGTGGCTACACCTTC.

As to this clonotype: A much bigger clone sits one base away, suggesting this may be a read error. The CDR3 reads CASGSRQGTYNEQFF. DNA of the CDR3: TGTGCCAGCGGCTCCCGACAGGGGACTTACAATGAGCAGTTCTTC. This rearrangement joins TRBV5-5 to TRBJ2-1, with TRBD1 identical over 8 bases. V lost 7 bases and J lost 4; bases outside the gene matches: 10. The CDR3 is 15 residues long. CDR1 SGHKS and CDR2 YYEKEE come from the germline V gene (reference sequence).

Many counts were recorded for this clonotype. In DNA form, the CDR3 reads TGCAGTGCTAGGCCAGCGGGGGGTAAAGCAGATACGCAGTATTTT. The encoded protein is CSARPAGGKADTQYF. The chain combines TRBV20-1 with TRBJ2-3; 9 bases map to TRBD2. Germline CDR1 and CDR2: DFQATT and SNEGSKA (reference sequence). Trimming cost V 3 bases and J 4 bases; bases outside gene matches: 8. This CDR3 contains 15 residues.

This clonotype was seen ten or more times. The rearrangement joins TRBV3-1 to TRBJ2-7, with D possibly being TRBD1 (6 bases). The CDR3 length is 13 residues. Germline V gene data show CDR1 as LGHDT and CDR2 as YNNKEL (reference sequence). Trimming left V 6 bases short and J 2 bases short, with 11 bases between. CDR3 nucleotide sequence: TGTGCCAGCAGTCGGGACACCCCCTACGAGCAGTACGTC. Its protein product is CASSRDTPYEQYV.

By sample fraction, this clonotype is medium-sized. V is TRBV29-1 and J is TRBJ1-4, with a weak D call TRBD1 (6 bases). V lost 1 base, J lost 7 bases, and 13 bases lay in between. The germline gives CDR1 SQVTM, CDR2 ANQGSEA. This CDR3 region has 14 residues. The CDR3 reads CSVEATGAGEKLFF. The CDR3 DNA follows: TGCAGCGTTGAAGCCACGGGGGCAGGTGAAAAACTGTTTTTT.

This chain uses TRBV28 with TRBJ2-3; 14 positions agree with TRBD2. Germline CDR1 is MDHEN and CDR2 is SYDVKM. This CDR3 region has 16 residues. V lost 6 bases to trimming and J lost 2 bases; unmatched junction nucleotides: 4. CDR3 sequence: CASSMTSGRATDTQYF. The DNA for the CDR3 is TGTGCCAGCAGCATGACTAGCGGGAGGGCCACAGATACGCAGTATTTT.